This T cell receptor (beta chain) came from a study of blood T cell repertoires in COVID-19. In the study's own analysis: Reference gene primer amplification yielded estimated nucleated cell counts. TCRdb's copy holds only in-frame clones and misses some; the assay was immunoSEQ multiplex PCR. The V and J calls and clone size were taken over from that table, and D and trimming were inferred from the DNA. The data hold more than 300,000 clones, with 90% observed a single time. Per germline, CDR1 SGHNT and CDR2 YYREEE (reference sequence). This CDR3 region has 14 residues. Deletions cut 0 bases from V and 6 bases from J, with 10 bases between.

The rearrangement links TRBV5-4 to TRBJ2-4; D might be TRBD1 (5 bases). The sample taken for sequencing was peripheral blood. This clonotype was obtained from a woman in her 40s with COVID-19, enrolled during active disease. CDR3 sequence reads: CASSLAGFGNIQYF. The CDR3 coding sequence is TGTGCCAGCAGCTTGGCAGGGTTCGGAAACATTCAGTACTTC.